A selection of T cell receptor beta chains follows, all from one sample in a study of lung T cells in sarcoidosis with Löfgren's syndrome. TCRdb passed the reads through MiXCR, listing each CDR3 protein once. The sample contains 50,000 to 65,000 distinct CDR3 sequences, around 21% of which appear only once. The sample taken for sequencing was CD4+ T cells from PBMCs. The receptors shown here come from a human donor with sarcoidosis (Löfgren's syndrome or another form), or a control subject (not recorded which). The CDR3 runs from the conserved cysteine through the conserved F or W. A D gene is named only where the DNA matches it firmly. Clone sizes are given selectively: once, few, many, or a class where the clone is expanded.

CDR3aa,CDR3nt,abundance,j_gene,v_gene,d_gene
CASSYMTGVNYNSPLHF,TGTGCCAGCAGTTACATGACAGGGGTAAATTATAATTCACCCCTCCACTTT,-,TRBJ1-6,TRBV6-6,TRBD1
CASSRPGGFRSKETQYF,TGTGCCAGCAGTCGTCCTGGGGGGTTTAGGTCCAAAGAGACCCAGTACTTC,-,TRBJ2-5,TRBV12-3/TRBV12-4,-
CATSDGTSGMDNEQFF,TGTGCCACCAGTGATGGAACTAGCGGGATGGACAATGAGCAGTTCTTC,many,TRBJ2-1,TRBV24-1,TRBD2
CASRKGQGADTQYF,TGCGCCAGCAGGAAGGGACAGGGGGCAGATACGCAGTATTTT,many,TRBJ2-3,TRBV10-2,TRBD1
CASSQDPPGRGKKLFF,TGCGCCAGCAGCCAAGACCCCCCGGGCAGGGGTAAAAAACTGTTTTTT,-,TRBJ1-4,TRBV4-1,-
CSARVTGVGNTGELFF,TGCAGTGCTAGAGTAACGGGAGTGGGGAACACCGGGGAGCTGTTTTTT,many,TRBJ2-2,TRBV20-1,-
CASSSSSGTSGISSYNEQFF,TGTGCCAGCAGCTCCTCCTCCGGGACTAGCGGGATTAGCTCCTACAATGAGCAGTTCTTC,-,TRBJ2-1,TRBV7-9,TRBD2
CASSEAYPAYNEQFF,TGTGCCAGCAGTGAGGCCTATCCCGCCTACAATGAGCAGTTCTTC,many,TRBJ2-1,TRBV6-4,-
CAAGGEQFF,TGTGCAGCCGGGGGTGAGCAGTTCTTC,few,TRBJ2-1,TRBV7-2,-
CASSLGTSIGGSPLHF,TGTGCCAGCAGCTTAGGGACTTCTATAGGTGGTTCACCCCTCCACTTT,many,TRBJ1-6,TRBV7-2,-
CASSIGLAGFSYNEQFF,TGTGCCAGCAGTATCGGACTAGCGGGGTTCTCCTACAATGAGCAGTTCTTC,many,TRBJ2-1,TRBV6-2/TRBV6-3,TRBD2
CASSSTGVSYNEQFF,TGTGCCAGCAGCTCGACAGGGGTCTCCTACAATGAGCAGTTCTTC,-,TRBJ2-1,TRBV11-3,TRBD1
CSARKVGDEAYEQYF,TGCAGTGCTCGCAAGGTCGGGGATGAGGCCTACGAGCAGTACTTC,-,TRBJ2-7,TRBV20-1,-
CASSWDRGKETQYF,TGTGCCAGCAGCTGGGACAGGGGGAAAGAGACCCAGTACTTC,-,TRBJ2-5,TRBV7-9,TRBD1
CASSYSRGAYGYTF,TGTGCCAGCAGTTACTCACGGGGGGCCTATGGCTACACCTTC,many,TRBJ1-2,TRBV6-6,-
CASSLSTGLEAFF,TGTGCCAGCAGCTTATCGACAGGCCTTGAAGCTTTCTTT,-,TRBJ1-1,TRBV11-2,-
CASCIESAVDTDTQHF,TGTGCCAGCTGCATCGAATCGGCAGTCGACACAGATACGCAGCATTTT,-,TRBJ1-5,TRBV18,-
CASSPGSLTLNTEAFF,TGTGCCAGCTCACCAGGGAGCCTTACCCTGAACACTGAAGCTTTCTTT,-,TRBJ1-1,TRBV18,-
CASSQDEFGQASGNTIYF,TGTGCCAGCAGCCAAGATGAGTTCGGACAGGCGTCGGGAAACACCATATATTTT,many,TRBJ1-3,TRBV4-2,TRBD1
CASSILSGTIIPYEQYF,TGTGCCAGCAGCATTCTCTCCGGGACTATTATACCCTACGAGCAGTACTTC,-,TRBJ2-7,TRBV5-6,TRBD2
CASRLAGVSSGELFF,TGTGCCAGCAGACTAGCGGGAGTATCCTCCGGGGAGCTGTTTTTT,many,TRBJ2-2,TRBV6-1,TRBD2
CASSRTSSYEQYF,TGTGCCAGCAGTCGGACTAGCTCCTACGAGCAGTACTTC,many,TRBJ2-7,TRBV12-3/TRBV12-4,TRBD2
CASSLGQINNEQFF,TGTGCCAGCAGCTTAGGACAGATAAACAATGAGCAGTTCTTC,-,TRBJ2-1,TRBV11-2,-
CASRGAAKNIQYF,TGTGCCAGCAGAGGCGCGGCTAAAAACATTCAGTACTTC,many,TRBJ2-4,TRBV27,-
CASSWALTGGNEQFF,TGTGCCAGCAGCTGGGCCCTAACCGGGGGTAATGAGCAGTTCTTC,-,TRBJ2-1,TRBV11-2,-
CSAPGYNEQFF,TGCAGTGCTCCCGGCTACAATGAGCAGTTCTTC,few,TRBJ2-1,TRBV20-1,-
CASSPKGGGNQPQHF,TGTGCCAGCAGCCCGAAAGGGGGCGGCAATCAGCCCCAGCATTTT,many,TRBJ1-5,TRBV6-1,TRBD1